Sequencing of this T cell receptor (beta chain) was carried out in a study of OX40 agonist ivuxolimab in advanced cancers. Study outcomes and limitations: The specificity for antigen of the expanded peripheral T cells was not determined.

The CDR3 extends over 14 amino acids. Per germline, CDR1 SGHNT and CDR2 YYREEE (reference sequence). The V and J ends lost 1 base and 10 bases respectively, with 17 bases between them. Regarding this clone: The antigen is undetermined.

The protocol was immunoSEQ multiplex PCR, while the TCRdb copy is restricted to in-frame clones and leaves out a portion. The sample shows about 16,000 clones, around four fifths of them seen only once. This sequence was found in an adult with an advanced solid tumor such as melanoma, head and neck, liver or kidney cancer. The source was CD4+ or CD8+ T cells sorted from blood, collected in a trial of the OX40 agonist ivuxolimab. This chain uses TRBV5-4 with TRBJ2-5; D unresolved. The CDR3 DNA is TGTGCCAGCAGCTTGATGGCCAGTCAATGGGACCAGTACTTC. Its protein is CASSLMASQWDQYF.